The 8 T cell receptor beta chains below were found in one sample sequenced in a study of shared clonotypes between healthy human individuals. The repertoire was sequenced with immunoSEQ multiplex PCR; TCRdb's copy has only in-frame clones and lacks some. The repertoire holds some 2.1 million clones, around 93% seen once, with around 1.7% in the top ten. CD45RO-negative cells were positively selected for CCR7, leaving out terminally differentiated effector memory CD45RA+ cells. The sample consisted of naive CD8+ T cells from PBMCs. The source of these receptors is a man aged 18 to 30 in good health. Some clones in this sample may be carry-over from other donors' samples.

The chain is built from TRBV10-3 and TRBJ2-1, with 9 bases identical to TRBD1. The CDR3 consists of 14 residues. With V trimmed by 6 bases and J by 4 bases, 4 bases remained unmatched. Germline V lookup: CDR1 ENHRY, CDR2 SYGVKD. CDR3 protein: CAIRDRGDYNEQFF. CDR3 nucleotide sequence: TGTGCCATCAGAGACAGGGGGGATTACAATGAGCAGTTCTTC.

The J gene is TRBJ2-1, the V gene TRBV29-1; possibly TRBD2 for D (5 bases). With 6 bases removed from V and 0 bases from J, the gap between germline ends came to 12 bases. This CDR3 is 14 amino acids long. Germline assignment: CDR1 SQVTM and CDR2 ANQGSEA. The CDR3 reads CSVSFTSSYNEQFF. CDR3 DNA: TGCAGCGTCTCTTTCACTAGCTCCTACAATGAGCAGTTCTTC.

This rearrangement joins TRBV7-3 to TRBJ2-1, with TRBD1 matching over 8 bases. Losses at the gene ends were 4 bases for V and 8 bases for J; bases not matched to a gene: 7. The CDR3 is 14 residues long. The germline gives CDR1 SGHTA, CDR2 FQGTGA. The CDR3 DNA reads as TGTGCCAGCAGCTACGGACAGGGTTACGATGAGCAGTTCTTC. Protein sequence: CASSYGQGYDEQFF.

The J gene is TRBJ2-1, the V gene TRBV27, with D possibly being TRBD2 (6 bases). Trimming left V 4 bases short and J 9 bases short, with 16 bases between. This CDR3 has 14 residues. Per germline, CDR1 MNHEY and CDR2 SMNVEV (reference sequence). CDR3 sequence (DNA): TGTGCCAGCAGTTCTTACCGGGACTTAAGTGAGCAGTTCTTC. Protein sequence: CASSSYRDLSEQFF.

The table lists this clone with a count of one. The chain employs TRBV29-1 and TRBJ2-1, with D unresolved. Looked up from germline, CDR1 is SQVTM and CDR2 is ANQGSEA. V gave up 6 bases and J gave up 6 bases, with 12 bases separating them. The CDR3 runs 12 residues. CDR3 sequence (DNA): TGCAGCGTGGGTGGGCTAAGCAATGAGCAGTTCTTC. Translating gives CSVGGLSNEQFF.

The chain couples TRBV15 to TRBJ1-1, with D unresolved. Germline V gene lookup returns CDR1 LNHNV and CDR2 YYDKDF (reference sequence). Trimming took off 1 base at V and 0 bases at J, with 6 bases between the two ends. The CDR3 is 14 residues long. CDR3 DNA: TGTGCCACCAGCAGAGGAAGGCTGAACACTGAAGCTTTCTTT. Translating it yields CATSRGRLNTEAFF.

This clone has only one observation. The CDR3 region has the DNA TGTGCCAGCAGTTTATCGGGCAAACCCCCAATCCTCTATGGCTACACCTTC. This translates into CASSLSGKPPILYGYTF. J is TRBJ1-2 and V is TRBV27; D call uncertain. Germline V gives CDR1 MNHEY, CDR2 SMNVEV (reference sequence). This CDR3 is 17 amino acids long. Trimming removed 0 bases at V and 4 bases at J, with 18 bases between.

The chain recombines TRBV18 with TRBJ2-1; D is undetermined. Trimming left V 0 bases short and J 2 bases short, with 14 bases between. The CDR3 loop spans 17 amino acids. Germline assignment: CDR1 KGHSH and CDR2 LQKENI. The CDR3 sequence is CASSPPMPAATYNEQFF. The DNA for the CDR3 is TGTGCCAGCTCACCACCGATGCCCGCGGCAACCTACAATGAGCAGTTCTTC.